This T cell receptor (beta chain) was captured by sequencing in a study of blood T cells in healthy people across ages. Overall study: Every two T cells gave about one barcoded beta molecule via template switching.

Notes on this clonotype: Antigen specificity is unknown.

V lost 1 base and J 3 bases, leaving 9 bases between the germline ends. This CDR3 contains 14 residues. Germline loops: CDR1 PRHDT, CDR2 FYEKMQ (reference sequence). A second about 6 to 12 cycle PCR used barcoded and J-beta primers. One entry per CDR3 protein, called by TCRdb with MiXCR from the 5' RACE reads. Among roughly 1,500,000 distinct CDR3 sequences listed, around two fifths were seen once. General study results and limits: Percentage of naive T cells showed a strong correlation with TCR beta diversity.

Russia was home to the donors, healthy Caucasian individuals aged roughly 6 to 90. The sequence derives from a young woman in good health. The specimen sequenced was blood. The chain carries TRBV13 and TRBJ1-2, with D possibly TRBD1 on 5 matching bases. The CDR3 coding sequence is TGTGCCAGCAGCTTAGTCGGCAGGGACTATGGCTACACCTTC. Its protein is CASSLVGRDYGYTF.